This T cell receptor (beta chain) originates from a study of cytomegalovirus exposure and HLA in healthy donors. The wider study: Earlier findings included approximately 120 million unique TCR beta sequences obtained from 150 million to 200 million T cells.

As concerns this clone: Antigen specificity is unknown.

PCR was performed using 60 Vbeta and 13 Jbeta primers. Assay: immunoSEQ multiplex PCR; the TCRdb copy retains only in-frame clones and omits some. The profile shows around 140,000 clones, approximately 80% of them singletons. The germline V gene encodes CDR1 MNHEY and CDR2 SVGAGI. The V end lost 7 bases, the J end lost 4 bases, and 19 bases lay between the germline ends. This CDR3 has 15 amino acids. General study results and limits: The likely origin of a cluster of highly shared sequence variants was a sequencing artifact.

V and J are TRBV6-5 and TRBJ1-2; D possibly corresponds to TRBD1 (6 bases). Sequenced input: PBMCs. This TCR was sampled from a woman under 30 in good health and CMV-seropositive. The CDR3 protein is CASTPIGGGIYGYTF. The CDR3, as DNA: TGTGCCAGCACCCCAATTGGGGGGGGCATCTATGGCTACACCTTC.